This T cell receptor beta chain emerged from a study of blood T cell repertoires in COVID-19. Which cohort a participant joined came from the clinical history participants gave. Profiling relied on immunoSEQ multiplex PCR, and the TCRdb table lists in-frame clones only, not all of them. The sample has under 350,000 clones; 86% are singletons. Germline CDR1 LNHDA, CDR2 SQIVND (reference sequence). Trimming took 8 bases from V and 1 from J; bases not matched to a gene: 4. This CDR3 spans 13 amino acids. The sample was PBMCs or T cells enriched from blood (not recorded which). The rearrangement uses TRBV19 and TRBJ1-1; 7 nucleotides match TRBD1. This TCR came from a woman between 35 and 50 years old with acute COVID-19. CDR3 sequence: CASWDRQNTEAFF. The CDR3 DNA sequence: TGTGCCAGTTGGGACAGACAGAACACTGAAGCTTTCTTT.